The clone carrying this TCR beta chain was counted only a few times. The antigen remains unidentified. Regarding time point: patch test 1, 2 weeks after DPC sensitization. The treatment here: therapeutic diphenylcyclopropenone sensitization with weekly scalp DPC. The entry originates in a study of human T cells and chemical hapten exposure. For the library, individual cDNA molecules each received unique molecular identifiers. TCRdb reprocessed the RACE reads with MiXCR, giving one entry per CDR3 protein. The table shows under 120,000 distinct CDR3 sequences, with about 10% occurring only once. Whole-study findings and limits: High-frequency TCRs, those above 1 in 1000, stayed the same after DPC sensitization.

Germline CDR1 SEHNR, CDR2 FQNEAQ (reference sequence). CDR3 length equals 22 residues. J gave up 9 bases and V 2 bases, and 24 bases lay outside the gene matches. This chain uses TRBV7-9 with TRBJ2-1; 14 nucleotides agree with TRBD2. The source is a middle-aged woman with alopecia areata. Some clones in this sample may be carry-over from other donors' samples. The sample was whole blood, taken in connection with sensitization to the hapten diphenylcyclopropenone (DPC). In DNA, the CDR3 is TGTGCCAGCAGCTTATCGCTCTCTACTAGACTAGCGGGAGGGCCGATGGTCCCTGAGCAGTTCTTC. Translated, it gives CASSLSLSTRLAGGPMVPEQFF.